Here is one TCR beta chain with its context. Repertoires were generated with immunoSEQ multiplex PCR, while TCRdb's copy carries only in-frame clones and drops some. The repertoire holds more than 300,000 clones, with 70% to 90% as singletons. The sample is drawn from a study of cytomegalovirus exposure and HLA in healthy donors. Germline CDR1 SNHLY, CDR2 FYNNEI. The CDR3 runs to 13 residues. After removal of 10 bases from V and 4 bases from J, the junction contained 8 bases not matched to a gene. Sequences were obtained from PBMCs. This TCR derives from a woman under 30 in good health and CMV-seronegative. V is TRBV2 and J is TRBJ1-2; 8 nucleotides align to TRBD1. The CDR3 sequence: CATPSGTGYGYTF. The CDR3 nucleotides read TGTGCCACCCCCTCCGGGACAGGCTATGGCTACACCTTC. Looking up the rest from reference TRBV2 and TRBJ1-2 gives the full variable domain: EPEVTQTPSHQVTQMGQEVILRCVPISNHLYFYWYRQILGQKVEFLVSFYNNEISEKSEIFDDQFSVERPDGSNFTLKIRSTKLEDSAMYFCATPSGTGYGYTFGSGTRLTVV.